The 31 T cell receptor beta chains listed next were all sequenced from one sample in a study of blood T cell repertoires in COVID-19 (TCRdb year 2020). The receptor library was made with the immunoSEQ multiplex PCR assay. Entries here come from immuneACCESS through TCRdb and include only in-frame sequences with V and J called. Some clones fail to appear in such tables; in the studies checked, an unresolved V gene covers under half of the shortfall, and the cause of the remainder is unknown. For this sample the table gives a few hundred thousand clones, of which around 83% were detected only once. The ten largest clones add up to more than 1.2% of the sample. What was sequenced was peripheral blood. The receptors here all came from a woman aged 40 to 49 who had recovered from COVID-19.

The chain combines TRBV27 with TRBJ2-5; a weak D match, TRBD1 (5 bases). CDR1 is MNHEY, CDR2 SMNVEV, per germline (reference sequence). Trimming cost V 6 bases and J 5 bases, with 13 bases left between them. The CDR3 totals 13 residues. CDR3 region: CASSSTVSETQYF. In DNA, the CDR3 is TGTGCCAGCAGCTCGACAGTTTCGGAGACCCAGTACTTC.

The chain uses TRBV19 and TRBJ1-1, with a weak D call TRBD1 (6 bases). In germline, CDR1 is LNHDA, CDR2 SQIVND (reference sequence). This CDR3 has 14 amino acids. V dropped 7 bases and J dropped 0 bases, with 12 bases sitting between them. In DNA form, the CDR3 reads TGTGCCAGTACTGTTACAGGGATGAACACTGAAGCTTTCTTT. This encodes CASTVTGMNTEAFF.

DNA of the CDR3: TGTGCCAGCAGCTCCGGGTGGTCGTCTACTGGGGCCAACGTCCTGACTTTC. Protein: CASSSGWSSTGANVLTF. The V and J genes are TRBV5-5 and TRBJ2-6, with D unclear. There are 17 residues in the CDR3. Trimming removed 3 bases from V and 2 bases from J, with 15 bases in between. CDR1 SGHKS and CDR2 YYEKEE come from the germline V gene (reference sequence). The variable domain in full, completed from reference TRBV5-5 and TRBJ2-6, reads DAGVTQSPTHLIKTRGQQVTLRCSPISGHKSVSWYQQVLGQGPQFIFQYYEKEERGRGNFPDRFSARQFPNYSSELNVNALLLGDSALYLCASSSGWSSTGANVLTFGAGSRLTVL.

CDR3 loop: CASSSNNIDRSSNGYTF. The DNA for the CDR3 is TGCGCCAGCAGCTCCAATAATATTGACAGGAGTTCAAATGGCTACACCTTC. The chain uses TRBV5-1 and TRBJ1-2, with D perhaps TRBD1 (6 bases). The CDR3 is made up of 17 amino acids. From germline, CDR1 is SGHRS and CDR2 YFSETQ. Trimming stripped 3 bases from V and 6 bases from J, with 24 bases between.

This CDR3 is CASSGTAMNTEAFF. The CDR3 DNA reads TGTGCCAGCTCCGGGACAGCCATGAACACTGAAGCTTTCTTT. The rearrangement uses TRBV18 and TRBJ1-1; the match to TRBD1 covers 7 bases. V shed 6 bases and J 0 bases; nucleotides not matched to a gene: 4. CDR1 and CDR2 from the germline V gene are KGHSH and LQKENI. This CDR3 comprises 14 residues.

In its sample, this clone was seen once. V is TRBV27 and J is TRBJ2-7, with 12 positions matching TRBD2. CDR3 length: 15 residues. The V and J ends lost 2 bases and 4 bases, in that order; junction bases with no gene match: 3. Germline CDR1 and CDR2: MNHEY and SMNVEV (reference sequence). Written as DNA, the CDR3 is TGTGCCAGCAGTTTAAAGACTAGCGGGGGTTACGAGCAGTACTTC. Its protein is CASSLKTSGGYEQYF.

The V gene is TRBV9, the J gene TRBJ1-6, with 7 bases aligning to TRBD1. The V gene end was trimmed by 3 bases and the J gene end by 7 bases; junction bases not matched to a gene: 7. The CDR3 has 15 amino acids. Germline V lookup: CDR1 SGDLS, CDR2 YYNGEE. CDR3 region: CASSGQGQGNSPLHF. CDR3 coding DNA: TGTGCCAGCAGCGGACAGGGACAAGGAAATTCACCCCTCCACTTT.

This clone turned up a few times. The chain joins TRBV9 to TRBJ1-5; D call uncertain. The CDR3 is 15 residues long. Germline CDR1 reads SGDLS; CDR2 reads YYNGEE. With 0 bases removed from V and 5 bases from J, the gap between germline ends came to 12 bases. CDR3 nucleotide sequence: TGTGCCAGCAGCGTAGGATCGGCACGGGATCAGCCCCAGCATTTT. Translation: CASSVGSARDQPQHF.

In this sample, this clone turned up many times. The rearrangement uses TRBV5-1 and TRBJ1-6; D is perhaps TRBD1 (6 bases). V was shortened by 0 bases and J by 7 bases, with 8 bases between the two germline ends. Germline-derived CDR1 and CDR2 are SGHRS and YFSETQ. The CDR3 sequence is 14 residues long. CDR3 in amino acids: CASSLARGNSPLHF. The CDR3 DNA follows: TGCGCCAGCAGCTTGGCCAGGGGCAATTCACCCCTCCACTTT.

The genes are TRBV28 and TRBJ1-2, with D possibly matching TRBD1 (6 bases). The CDR3 covers 14 residues. Germline V lookup: CDR1 MDHEN, CDR2 SYDVKM. Trimming cost V 5 bases and J 5 bases, with 15 bases left between them. The CDR3 region has the DNA TGTGCCAGCAGTATAGGACAGCACTTATATGGCTACACCTTC. Residues: CASSIGQHLYGYTF.

This clone was counted a few times. The chain recombines TRBV24-1 with TRBJ1-5, with D possibly TRBD1 on 5 matching bases. Trimming shortened V by 9 bases and J by 0 bases, and 14 bases separated the two germline ends. The CDR3 length is 15 residues. Germline V gene data show CDR1 as KGHDR and CDR2 as SFDVKD. The CDR3 sequence is CATPPGQDSNQPQHF. As DNA, the CDR3 is TGTGCCACCCCCCCAGGACAAGATAGCAATCAGCCCCAGCATTTT.

This chain links TRBV5-3 with TRBJ1-2; 9 nucleotides agree with TRBD1. TRBV5-3 is an ORF; its function is uncertain. The CDR3 covers 15 residues. V lost 3 bases to trimming and J lost 3 bases; unmatched junction nucleotides: 6. In DNA form, the CDR3 reads TGTGCCAGAAGCTGGGACAGGGCGAGGGACTATGGCTACACCTTC. Translating gives CARSWDRARDYGYTF.

This chain joins TRBV11-3 and TRBJ2-7; 7 bases align to TRBD1. Trimming removed 5 bases from V and 4 bases from J; junction bases left unmatched: 14. Germline loops: CDR1 SGHNT, CDR2 YENEEA. The CDR3 has 16 residues. CDR3 region: CASSLSLGQRAYEQYF. As DNA, the CDR3 is TGTGCCAGCAGCCTTTCCTTGGGACAGAGAGCATACGAGCAGTACTTC.

The chain carries TRBV3-1 (or the pseudogene TRBV3-2) and TRBJ1-1; D unresolved. The CDR3 totals 13 residues. V was cut by 5 bases and J by 4 bases, with 11 bases left in between. Germline CDR1 reads LGHDT; CDR2 reads YNNKEL (reference sequence). DNA of the CDR3: TGTGCCAGCAGCTCTCGACAAGGCACTGAAGCTTTCTTT. Protein: CASSSRQGTEAFF.

Only a few counts were recorded for this clone. The V gene is TRBV2, the J gene TRBJ1-3, with 8 bases lining up with TRBD1. Germline assignment: CDR1 SNHLY and CDR2 FYNNEI. J gave up 4 bases and V 2 bases, and 1 base lay outside the gene matches. CDR3 length equals 14 residues. Here the CDR3 DNA reads TGTGCCAGCAGTGAATCAGGGGGCGGAAACACCATATATTTT. Residues: CASSESGGGNTIYF.

The chain carries TRBV19 and TRBJ1-3, with 7 positions matching TRBD1. Germline lookup yields CDR1 LNHDA and CDR2 SQIVND (reference sequence). CDR3 size: 12 residues. Losses at the gene ends were 8 bases for V and 7 bases for J; bases not matched to a gene: 5. The CDR3 DNA sequence: TGTGCCAGTTGGACAGGTGTGAACACCATATATTTT. Translated: CASWTGVNTIYF.

This chain uses TRBV6-5 with TRBJ1-2; unclear D gene. The V gene lost 2 bases and the J gene lost 0 bases, with 7 bases spanning the gap. The germline V gene has CDR1 MNHEY and CDR2 SVGAGI. This CDR3 contains 14 residues. CDR3 loop: CASSYGQSNYGYTF. DNA of the CDR3: TGTGCCAGCAGTTACGGGCAGTCTAACTATGGCTACACCTTC.

The chain combines TRBV12-3 or TRBV12-4 with TRBJ2-3, with D perhaps matching TRBD1 (6 bases). The CDR3 runs 13 residues. With 4 bases removed from V and 3 bases from J, the gap between germline ends came to 8 bases. CDR3 nucleotide sequence: TGTGCCAGCAGTTCCAGGGGAACAGATACGCAGTATTTT. This codes for CASSSRGTDTQYF.

The chain is built from TRBV11-1 and TRBJ2-1; 7 bases align to TRBD2. The length of the CDR3 is 13 residues. Germline CDR1 SGHAT, CDR2 FQDESV (reference sequence). V gave up 3 bases and J gave up 10 bases; unmatched junction bases: 6. The CDR3 is CASSLGGVEEQFF. CDR3 nucleotides: TGTGCCAGCAGCTTGGGAGGGGTGGAAGAGCAGTTCTTC.

This clone turned up a few times. The chain links TRBV5-4 to TRBJ2-7; 8 positions match TRBD1. The J segment lost 3 bases and the V segment lost 1 base, leaving 9 bases of the junction unmatched. Germline V gene data show CDR1 as SGHNT and CDR2 as YYREEE (reference sequence). This CDR3 has 16 amino acids. The CDR3 DNA reads as TGTGCCAGCAGCTTGACCCGGACAGGGTTAGACTACGAGCAGTACTTC. The encoded protein is CASSLTRTGLDYEQYF.

The V call is TRBV19, the J call TRBJ2-7; TRBD1 might be the D (5 bases). The CDR3 is 14 amino acids. V was pared by 3 bases and J by 0 bases, with 9 bases between. From germline, CDR1 is LNHDA and CDR2 SQIVND (reference sequence). CDR3 amino acids: CASSMNGASYEQYF. Written as DNA, the CDR3 is TGTGCCAGTAGTATGAATGGGGCCTCCTACGAGCAGTACTTC.

The genes are TRBV6-6 and TRBJ1-1; unclear D gene. The CDR3 is 15 residues long. Germline CDR1 is MNHNY and CDR2 is SVGAGI (reference sequence). The germline V and J ends were trimmed by 0 bases and 1 base, with 9 bases remaining between them. CDR3 sequence (DNA): TGTGCCAGCAGTTACTCGAGTGCAGGGAACACTGAAGCTTTCTTT. It yields the protein CASSYSSAGNTEAFF.

The V and J genes are TRBV24-1 and TRBJ2-5, with 7 bases aligning to TRBD2. The trim removed 5 bases at V and 4 bases at J, leaving 9 bases unmatched. Germline loops: CDR1 KGHDR, CDR2 SFDVKD. The CDR3 is 15 amino acids. The CDR3 is CATSAPRGGGETQYF. CDR3 bases: TGTGCCACCAGTGCTCCCCGCGGGGGAGGAGAGACCCAGTACTTC.

This chain connects TRBV20-1 to TRBJ2-1, with 10 bases lining up with TRBD1. The CDR3 is made up of 16 amino acids. The germline gives CDR1 DFQATT, CDR2 SNEGSKA (reference sequence). With V trimmed by 3 bases and J by 9 bases, 14 bases remained unmatched. The CDR3 reads CSASLVRTGGRSEQFF. In DNA form, the CDR3 reads TGCAGTGCTAGTCTCGTCCGGACAGGGGGACGTAGTGAGCAGTTCTTC.

The chain has TRBV19 and TRBJ1-2; 7 bases are shared with TRBD1. The CDR3 extends over 13 amino acids. V lost 11 bases to trimming and J lost 5 bases; unmatched junction nucleotides: 11. Per germline, CDR1 LNHDA and CDR2 SQIVND (reference sequence). DNA for the CDR3: TGTGCCGCAAGGACAGGTGGGACTTATGGCTACACCTTC. Translating it yields CAARTGGTYGYTF.

The V call is TRBV7-2, the J call TRBJ2-1, with D maybe TRBD1 (7 bases). The CDR3 covers 16 residues. Trimming removed 1 base from V and 4 bases from J, with 14 bases in between. The germline V gene has CDR1 SGHTA and CDR2 FQGNSA. CDR3 bases: TGTGCCAGCAGCTTAGTAGGGCAGGGGGGATACAATGAGCAGTTCTTC. Protein sequence: CASSLVGQGGYNEQFF.

The chain carries TRBV12-3 or TRBV12-4 and TRBJ2-7, with 7 bases identical to TRBD2. The CDR3 is made up of 12 amino acids. V lost 1 base, J lost 8 bases, and 2 bases stayed unmatched. CDR3 DNA sequence: TGTGCCAGCAGTTTAGGGGGAGGGAAGCAGTACTTC. It codes for CASSLGGGKQYF.

The chain recombines TRBV5-4 with TRBJ1-3; TRBD1 matches at 8 bases. The CDR3 has 16 residues. From germline, CDR1 is SGHNT and CDR2 YYREEE (reference sequence). V was pared by 0 bases and J by 2 bases, with 4 bases of the junction left unmatched. CDR3 nucleotides: TGTGCCAGCAGCTTGGCCGGGACAGGTGCTGGAAACACCATATATTTT. Translated, it gives CASSLAGTGAGNTIYF.

The CDR3 DNA is TGTGCCACCAGTGATCAGGACAGGGTAGCTTTCTTT. Protein: CATSDQDRVAFF. The rearrangement uses TRBV24-1 and TRBJ1-1, with TRBD1 matching over 8 bases. V lost 3 bases and J lost 10; bases outside the gene matches: 3. The CDR3 loop spans 12 amino acids. Germline V CDR1 and CDR2: KGHDR, SFDVKD.

The J gene is TRBJ1-1, the V gene TRBV10-1, with TRBD1 matching over 8 bases. Germline assignment: CDR1 WNHNN and CDR2 SYGVQD (reference sequence). The length of the CDR3 is 15 residues. V gave up 2 bases and J gave up 1 base; unmatched junction bases: 3. The CDR3 nucleotides are TGCGCCAGCAGTGAGACAGGACAGGGGAACACTGAAGCTTTCTTT. Translating gives CASSETGQGNTEAFF.

The rearrangement joins TRBV7-8 to TRBJ1-2; 8 nucleotides agree with TRBD1. The CDR3 length is 18 residues. V gave up 0 bases and J gave up 4 bases; unmatched junction bases: 13. The V gene's germline CDR1 is SGHVS and CDR2 FQNEAQ. CDR3 sequence (DNA): TGTGCCAGCAGCTTAGCCGGCAGGGGGCGCGGGTTGGGCTATGGCTACACCTTC. This gives the protein CASSLAGRGRGLGYGYTF.